The 8 T cell receptor beta chains below were found in one sample sequenced in a study of T cells expressing NK-cell markers. One entry per CDR3 protein, without DNA, is what TCRdb gives after re-calling the 5' RACE reads. Seen in this sample are about 300,000 distinct CDR3 sequences; the ten most common clones hold 4% to 4.5%. Sequencing used blood T cells: a sorted CD56 or NKG2C T cell subset, CD4+ or CD8+ T cells, or bulk PBMC T cells (not recorded which). Receptors were obtained from a woman aged 18 to 75 in good health.

The chain uses TRBV5-4 and TRBJ2-1; the D call of TRBD2 rests on TCRdb alone, since no DNA is present to check it. CDR1 and CDR2 from the germline V gene are SGHNT and YYREEE (reference sequence). The CDR3 totals 18 residues. CDR3: CASSLTGTSGSRADEQFF.

The V and J genes are TRBV7-2 and TRBJ1-1. Per germline, CDR1 SGHTA and CDR2 FQGNSA. The CDR3 has 14 amino acids. The CDR3 reads CASSLTDLNTEAFF.

V usage is TRBV29-1 and J usage is TRBJ1-1. Germline CDR1 SQVTM, CDR2 ANQGSEA. CDR3 length equals 14 residues. The CDR3 loop reads CSVAGGELNTEAFF.

The CDR3 is CAISPGQEGLETQYF. The chain couples TRBV10-3 to TRBJ2-5; TCRdb indicates TRBD1, and absent DNA this call remains unverified. Per the germline V gene, CDR1 is ENHRY and CDR2 is SYGVKD. CDR3 length: 15 amino acids.

The chain employs TRBV29-1 and TRBJ2-7; TCRdb calls TRBD1, which cannot be checked without DNA. The germline CDR1 and CDR2 sequences are SQVTM and ANQGSEA. The CDR3 consists of 12 residues. The CDR3: CSVRTGSHEQYF.

V and J are TRBV29-1 and TRBJ1-2; TCRdb lists TRBD1, though no DNA is available to test this call. The germline V gene encodes CDR1 SQVTM and CDR2 ANQGSEA. The CDR3 is 12 amino acids. CDR3 region: CSVHRVNYGYTF. Using reference TRBV29-1 and TRBJ1-2 for the parts outside the CDR3, the full variable domain is SAVISQKPSRDICQRGTSLTIQCQVDSQVTMMFWYRQQPGQSLTLIATANQGSEATYESGFVIDKFPISRPNLTFSTLTVSNMSPEDSSIYLCSVHRVNYGYTFGSGTRLTVV.

The CDR3 sequence: CASSLGGRTLNTEAFF. The V gene is TRBV7-8, the J gene TRBJ1-1; TCRdb's D call, TRBD1, is unchecked because there is no DNA. This CDR3 spans 16 amino acids. Germline assignment: CDR1 SGHVS and CDR2 FQNEAQ.

This chain links TRBV12-3 or TRBV12-4 with TRBJ1-5; TCRdb outputs TRBD1, but without DNA this stays unchecked. The CDR3 contains 14 residues. The CDR3 is CASRDRGLRQPQHF.